Each of the 25 T cell receptor beta chains below was sequenced from the same sample in a study of blood T cell repertoires in COVID-19. Repertoires were generated with immunoSEQ multiplex PCR, while TCRdb's copy carries only in-frame clones and drops some. The table has about 260,000 clones, about 87% seen once. The sequenced sample was peripheral blood. The receptor source for this set is a woman between 55 and 75 years old with COVID-19, enrolled during active disease.

V is TRBV19 and J is TRBJ2-7; 8 bases are shared with TRBD1. CDR3 length: 15 amino acids. V gave up 3 bases and J gave up 5 bases; unmatched junction bases: 9. Germline CDR1 and CDR2: LNHDA and SQIVND (reference sequence). CDR3 loop: CASSIGGTGPNEQYF. The DNA for the CDR3 is TGTGCCAGTAGTATTGGAGGGACAGGTCCCAACGAGCAGTACTTC.

The V and J genes are TRBV11-3 and TRBJ2-1; perhaps TRBD2 as D (6 bases). The CDR3 has 14 residues. Germline V CDR1 and CDR2: SGHNT, YENEEA. V gave up 5 bases and J gave up 2 bases, with 10 bases separating them. The CDR3 DNA follows: TGTGCCAGCAGCCCGGGGGATCCCTACAATGAGCAGTTCTTC. The encoded protein is CASSPGDPYNEQFF.

The rearrangement links TRBV30 to TRBJ1-5; D is possibly TRBD1 (6 bases). The V end lost 5 bases, the J end lost 3 bases, and 11 bases lay between the germline ends. Germline assignment: CDR1 GTSNPN and CDR2 SVGIG (reference sequence). This CDR3 is built from 13 residues. In nucleotides, the CDR3 is TGTGCCTGGGCCGGACAGTACAATCAGCCCCAGCATTTT. Protein: CAWAGQYNQPQHF. The entire variable domain, with the rest obtained from reference TRBV30 and TRBJ1-5, is as follows: SQTIHQWPATLVQPVGSPLSLECTVEGTSNPNLYWYRQAAGRGLQLLFYSVGIGQISSEVPQNLSASRPQDRQFILSSKKLLLSDSGFYLCAWAGQYNQPQHFGDGTRLSIL.

The V and J genes are TRBV5-1 and TRBJ2-3, with TRBD1 matching 11 bases. The length of the CDR3 is 16 residues. The V segment lost 3 bases and the J segment 4 bases; nucleotides outside the gene matches: 7. Germline CDR1 reads SGHRS; CDR2 reads YFSETQ. In DNA, the CDR3 is TGCGCCAGCAGCTGGGGACAGGGGGGAAGGTCAGATACGCAGTATTTT. This codes for CASSWGQGGRSDTQYF.

J is TRBJ1-2 and V is TRBV28; D gene unclear. V was cut by 2 bases and J by 0 bases, with 7 bases left in between. The CDR3 loop spans 14 amino acids. From germline, CDR1 is MDHEN and CDR2 SYDVKM. CDR3 in amino acids: CASSLEAANYGYTF. For the CDR3, the DNA is TGTGCCAGCAGTTTAGAAGCGGCTAACTATGGCTACACCTTC.

The gene calls are TRBV4-3 and TRBJ2-3; no clear D. The CDR3 runs to 14 residues. Germline CDR1 reads LGHNA; CDR2 reads YSLEER. Trimming left V 4 bases short and J 4 bases short, with 12 bases between. This CDR3 reads CASSPRLPPDTQYF. CDR3 DNA sequence: TGCGCCAGCAGCCCTAGACTCCCGCCAGATACGCAGTATTTT.

This chain links TRBV7-9 with TRBJ2-1; 7 bases line up with TRBD1. V lost 1 base and J lost 15; bases outside the gene matches: 15. There are 15 residues in the CDR3. From germline, CDR1 is SEHNR and CDR2 FQNEAQ (reference sequence). CDR3 sequence: CASSLGGQMTEPWFF. Written as DNA, the CDR3 is TGTGCCAGCAGCTTAGGGGGACAGATGACAGAACCTTGGTTCTTC.

This chain uses TRBV6-5 with TRBJ1-4; the D is unclear. Germline V gene sequence: CDR1 MNHEY, CDR2 SVGAGI. The V end lost 6 bases, the J end lost 8 bases, and 19 bases lay between the germline ends. The CDR3 runs 15 residues. The CDR3 protein is CASSRSTPQWEKLFF. The CDR3 DNA reads TGTGCCAGCAGCCGAAGTACCCCCCAGTGGGAAAAACTGTTTTTT.

The CDR3 DNA is TGTGCCAGCAGTCCCCCCCTGAGCTACGAGCAGTACTTC. This sequence encodes CASSPPLSYEQYF. The chain links TRBV27 to TRBJ2-7; D gene unclear. The CDR3 consists of 13 residues. Looked up from germline, CDR1 is MNHEY and CDR2 is SMNVEV (reference sequence). Trimming took off 5 bases at V and 3 bases at J, with 11 bases between the two ends.

CDR3 DNA: TGTGCCAGCAGTCCCCTCGACAGGGAACTTTCCGGCTACACCTTC. It specifies CASSPLDRELSGYTF. This chain uses TRBV25-1 with TRBJ1-2; 7 bases align to TRBD1. Germline V CDR1 and CDR2: MGHDK, SYGVNS. The length of the CDR3 is 15 residues. V shed 5 bases, J shed 8 bases, and the junction held 14 bases outside the gene matches.

This clone occurred a few times. The chain combines TRBV19 with TRBJ2-3; TRBD2 aligns across 10 bases. This CDR3 comprises 15 residues. Germline V gene data show CDR1 as LNHDA and CDR2 as SQIVND (reference sequence). V trimming: 7 bases; J trimming: 3 bases; junction bases outside the gene matches: 7. CDR3 sequence (DNA): TGTGCCAGTATCCCTAGCGGGAGAGGGACAGATACGCAGTATTTT. This codes for CASIPSGRGTDTQYF. Variable domain in full (rest from reference TRBV19 and TRBJ2-3): DGGITQSPKYLFRKEGQNVTLSCEQNLNHDAMYWYRQDPGQGLRLIYYSQIVNDFQKGDIAEGYSVSREKKESFPLTVTSAQKNPTAFYLCASIPSGRGTDTQYFGPGTRLTVL.

This clone was observed a single time. The chain couples TRBV11-2 to TRBJ2-3; 7 bases are shared with TRBD2. The length of the CDR3 is 14 residues. From germline, CDR1 is SGHAT and CDR2 FQNNGV. Trimming took 7 bases from V and 4 from J; bases not matched to a gene: 8. CDR3 sequence: CASNIAGQADTQYF. In nucleotides, the CDR3 is TGTGCCAGCAACATAGCGGGTCAAGCAGATACGCAGTATTTT.

This clone was detected only once. The gene calls are TRBV19 and TRBJ2-5; 7 bases match TRBD1. CDR1 is LNHDA, CDR2 SQIVND, per germline (reference sequence). V gave up 3 bases and J gave up 5 bases; unmatched junction bases: 6. The CDR3 totals 14 residues. Here the CDR3 DNA reads TGTGCCAGTAGTATCTCGGGACAGAGGGAGACCCAGTACTTC. This gives the protein CASSISGQRETQYF.

This rearrangement joins TRBV29-1 to TRBJ1-1; no reliable D call. CDR3 length: 15 residues. The germline V gene has CDR1 SQVTM and CDR2 ANQGSEA. V was trimmed by 8 bases and J by 5 bases, leaving 24 bases between them. The CDR3 coding sequence is TGCAGCTCTTATAGGACCCCCGGAGGGAGGACTGAAGCTTTCTTT. Protein sequence: CSSYRTPGGRTEAFF.

The rearrangement uses TRBV6-5 and TRBJ2-2; tentative D call: TRBD1 (5 bases). There are 13 residues in the CDR3. Looked up from germline, CDR1 is MNHEY and CDR2 is SVGAGI. The germline V and J ends were trimmed by 6 bases and 5 bases, with 10 bases remaining between them. In DNA form, the CDR3 reads TGTGCCAGCAGGCCTGACAGAACCGGGGAGCTGTTTTTT. Protein sequence: CASRPDRTGELFF.

The chain recombines TRBV19 with TRBJ1-1; 9 nucleotides align to TRBD1. The V segment lost 6 bases and the J segment 5 bases; nucleotides outside the gene matches: 7. Germline CDR1 LNHDA, CDR2 SQIVND (reference sequence). This CDR3 region has 14 residues. This CDR3 is CASSPGQGWTEAFF. The CDR3 DNA reads TGTGCCAGTAGCCCGGGACAGGGATGGACTGAAGCTTTCTTT.

The chain combines TRBV25-1 with TRBJ1-1; 8 bases are shared with TRBD1. The CDR3 spans 12 residues. The junction had 4 bases not matched to a gene; V was cut back by 7 bases and J by 6 bases. CDR1 and CDR2 (germline): MGHDK, SYGVNS. CDR3 DNA: TGTGCCAGCACAGGGGGCATTTCTGAAGCTTTCTTT. Its translation: CASTGGISEAFF.

This chain links TRBV28 with TRBJ1-2; TRBD1 matches at 9 bases. J lost 7 bases, V lost 6 bases, and 6 bases had no gene match. Germline values: CDR1 MDHEN, CDR2 SYDVKM. This CDR3 has 13 residues. CDR3 sequence (DNA): TGTGCCAGCAGATTACAGGGGGCGGTTGGCTACACCTTC. Protein sequence: CASRLQGAVGYTF.

The chain links TRBV28 to TRBJ1-5; no firm D call. Per germline, CDR1 MDHEN and CDR2 SYDVKM. This CDR3 has 15 residues. The germline V and J ends were trimmed by 6 bases and 2 bases, with 14 bases remaining between them. The CDR3 DNA reads as TGTGCCAGCAGCTACCTTGCCGGGGGCAATCAGCCCCAGCATTTT. It translates to CASSYLAGGNQPQHF.

This clone was observed once. The chain has TRBV5-4 and TRBJ2-1; 7 bases are a match to TRBD2. The CDR3 contains 13 residues. CDR1 and CDR2 (germline): SGHNT, YYREEE (reference sequence). With V trimmed by 3 bases and J by 7 bases, 4 bases remained unmatched. For the CDR3, the DNA is TGTGCCAGCAGCTCGGTGGGGGGGAATGAGCAGTTCTTC. This sequence encodes CASSSVGGNEQFF.

The V and J genes are TRBV7-9 and TRBJ2-3; tentative D call: TRBD2 (5 bases). The CDR3 spans 15 residues. Trimming took off 5 bases at V and 1 base at J, with 13 bases between the two ends. The germline V gene encodes CDR1 SEHNR and CDR2 FQNEAQ (reference sequence). The CDR3 coding sequence is TGTGCCAGCAGCCAGGTCAGCGGCGGCACAGATACGCAGTATTTT. As protein: CASSQVSGGTDTQYF.

The chain recombines TRBV5-1 with TRBJ1-2; 7 bases are shared with TRBD1. The CDR3 spans 14 residues. The germline CDR1 and CDR2 sequences are SGHRS and YFSETQ. The V and J ends lost 0 bases and 2 bases, in that order; junction bases with no gene match: 1. The CDR3 protein is CASSLGDRNYGYTF. The CDR3 nucleotides read TGCGCCAGCAGCTTGGGGGACAGAAACTATGGCTACACCTTC.

The chain employs TRBV11-3 and TRBJ1-5; possible D gene TRBD1, 5 bases. Germline values: CDR1 SGHNT, CDR2 YENEEA. The CDR3 extends over 13 amino acids. The V end lost 10 bases, the J end lost 8 bases, and 18 bases lay between the germline ends. Here the CDR3 reads CAIKHGGGEPQHF. The CDR3 region has the DNA TGTGCCATAAAGCACGGGGGAGGTGAGCCCCAGCATTTT.

V and J are TRBV7-8 and TRBJ1-3, with D possibly matching TRBD1 (5 bases). V was trimmed by 0 bases and J by 3 bases, leaving 9 bases between them. The CDR3 extends over 15 amino acids. Per germline, CDR1 SGHVS and CDR2 FQNEAQ. CDR3 residues: CASSLARVGGNTIYF. CDR3 in DNA: TGTGCCAGCAGCTTAGCCAGGGTCGGTGGAAACACCATATATTTT.

This clone was counted between two and nine times. The V gene is TRBV12-3 or TRBV12-4, the J gene TRBJ2-7; D not resolved. V was cut by 2 bases and J by 2 bases, with 7 bases left in between. The CDR3 sequence is 13 residues long. The CDR3 reads CASSLPSAYEQYF. The CDR3 region has the DNA TGTGCCAGCAGTTTACCCAGCGCCTACGAGCAGTACTTC.